This T cell receptor beta chain was recovered during a study of CD8 T cells in Susac syndrome. The ends were cut back, 2 bases at V and 4 bases at J, with 18 bases in the middle. Germline assignment: CDR1 SGHVS and CDR2 FNYEAQ. The CDR3 runs to 16 residues. Recently defined diagnostic criteria classed the Susac syndrome patients as definite or probable. RNA, at about 0.5 to 1 ug, was reverse transcribed with random hexamers. The authors amplified TCR beta CDR3 across 54 Vbeta and 13 Jbeta using immunoSEQ multiplex PCR. TCRdb re-analysed the immunoSEQ multiplex PCR reads in MiXCR, keeping a single row per CDR3 protein. The table records about 150,000 distinct CDR3 sequences, 90% to 95% of them present only once.

The clonotype originates from a human donor with Susac syndrome. The V and J genes are TRBV7-6 and TRBJ2-7; D may be TRBD1 or TRBD2 (5 bases each). The specimen sequenced was CD4+ T cells from PBMCs. The CDR3 bases are TGTGCCAGCAGCTTACCTGAGGGCAAGGGACGGTACGAGCAGTACTTC. Its protein is CASSLPEGKGRYEQYF. The complete variable domain, with remaining parts taken from reference TRBV7-6 and TRBJ2-7, reads GAGVSQSPRYKVTKRGQDVALRCDPISGHVSLYWYRQALGQGPEFLTYFNYEAQQDKSGLPNDRFSAERPEGSISTLTIQRTEQRDSAMYRCASSLPEGKGRYEQYFGPGTRLTVT.